The 32 T cell receptor beta chains below all came from one sample that was sequenced in a study of OX40 agonist ivuxolimab in advanced cancers. Measured with immunoSEQ multiplex PCR; TCRdb has only the in-frame clones, and not every one. The sample includes more than 25,000 clones, less than 90% of them seen just once. The starting material was CD4+ or CD8+ T cells sorted from blood, obtained in a trial of the OX40 agonist ivuxolimab. Receptors originate from an adult with an advanced solid tumor such as melanoma, head and neck, liver or kidney cancer.

The gene calls are TRBV27 and TRBJ2-7, with D perhaps TRBD1 (6 bases). V gave up 4 bases and J gave up 4 bases, with 8 bases separating them. Germline-derived CDR1 and CDR2 are MNHEY and SMNVEV (reference sequence). The CDR3 runs 12 residues. CDR3: CASSWQGYEQYF. CDR3 in DNA: TGTGCCAGCAGTTGGCAGGGGTACGAGCAGTACTTC.

The chain uses TRBV9 and TRBJ2-7, with 8 bases that match TRBD1. V shed 4 bases and J 5 bases; nucleotides not matched to a gene: 14. Germline V gene data show CDR1 as SGDLS and CDR2 as YYNGEE. The CDR3 runs 16 residues. The DNA of the CDR3 is TGTGCCAGCAGCCCCTGGGGACAGGTCGGGGGCCACGAGCAGTACTTC. Translated: CASSPWGQVGGHEQYF.

CDR3 sequence (DNA): TGTGCCAGCAGCTTAAGGTACACCGGGGAGCTGTTTTTT. Its translation is CASSLRYTGELFF. The genes are TRBV11-1 and TRBJ2-2, with D uncertain. Looked up from germline, CDR1 is SGHAT and CDR2 is FQDESV (reference sequence). The CDR3 has 13 residues. V was pared by 2 bases and J by 3 bases, with 4 bases between.

V and J are TRBV30 and TRBJ2-5; D tentatively fits TRBD1 or TRBD2 (5 bases each). Germline V gene data show CDR1 as GTSNPN and CDR2 as SVGIG (reference sequence). The CDR3 spans 13 residues. V lost 5 bases to trimming and J lost 4 bases, with 14 bases between them. In DNA, the CDR3 is TGTGCCTGGGCCGAGGGGTCCCTAGAGACCCAGTACTTC. This codes for CAWAEGSLETQYF.

This clone was seen once. The genes are TRBV2 and TRBJ2-1; unclear D gene. Between the trimmed V and J ends, which lost 4 bases and 3 bases, there was a span of 13 bases. The CDR3 spans 15 residues. CDR1 and CDR2 (germline): SNHLY, FYNNEI. CDR3 nucleotide sequence: TGTGCCAGCAGTGCAAAAAAGGCATTCTACAATGAGCAGTTCTTC. This sequence encodes CASSAKKAFYNEQFF.

J is TRBJ2-5 and V is TRBV4-1; 7 bases are a match to TRBD2. V was clipped by 3 bases and J by 4 bases; unmatched bases: 11. This CDR3 has 16 amino acids. The germline CDR1 and CDR2 sequences are MGHRA and YSYEKL. CDR3 sequence: CASSQEQLTSAETQYF. In DNA, the CDR3 is TGCGCCAGCAGCCAGGAACAGCTTACTAGCGCAGAGACCCAGTACTTC.

CDR3 protein: CASAWGLAGWEQYF. The CDR3 bases are TGTGCCAGCGCCTGGGGGCTAGCGGGATGGGAGCAGTACTTC. This sequence joins TRBV13 and TRBJ2-7, with 9 nucleotides matching TRBD2. This CDR3 contains 14 residues. Trimming took 8 bases from V and 7 from J; bases not matched to a gene: 12. CDR1 is PRHDT, CDR2 FYEKMQ, per germline (reference sequence).

This rearrangement joins TRBV6-1 to TRBJ1-2; D is perhaps TRBD1 (6 bases). CDR1 is MNHNS, CDR2 SASEGT, per germline. Deletions cut 7 bases from V and 4 bases from J, with 16 bases between. The CDR3 is made up of 14 amino acids. The CDR3, as DNA: TGTGCCAGCACACATCGGACAGTGAGCTATGGCTACACCTTC. Protein: CASTHRTVSYGYTF.

The V gene is TRBV7-8, the J gene TRBJ2-5; tentatively, D is TRBD1 or TRBD2 (5 bases each). Germline V gene sequence: CDR1 SGHVS, CDR2 FQNEAQ. Trimming left V 2 bases short and J 2 bases short, with 15 bases between. The CDR3 runs 16 residues. This CDR3 is CASSLLGPPIQETQYF. The CDR3 DNA reads TGTGCCAGCAGCTTACTGGGACCTCCTATTCAAGAGACCCAGTACTTC.

This rearrangement joins TRBV5-1 to TRBJ1-1; 10 bases fit TRBD1. V dropped 3 bases and J dropped 3; count of bases not matched to a gene: 2. Germline V gene sequence: CDR1 SGHRS, CDR2 YFSETQ. CDR3 length equals 14 residues. CDR3 in amino acids: CASSWGTGDTEAFF. DNA of the CDR3: TGCGCCAGCAGCTGGGGGACAGGGGACACTGAAGCTTTCTTT.

This clone was seen a single time. The genes are TRBV14 and TRBJ1-2, with 7 bases matching TRBD1. Germline CDR1 reads SGHDN; CDR2 reads FVKESK. Trimming at V came to 8 bases and at J to 3 bases, leaving 9 bases not matched to a gene. The CDR3 extends over 14 amino acids. This CDR3 is CASGPGRGYYGYTF. In DNA form, the CDR3 reads TGTGCCAGCGGGCCGGGCAGGGGGTACTATGGCTACACCTTC.

Note on this clone: Germline is not matched at one junction end, which may reflect a read error. V usage is TRBV6-5 and J usage is TRBJ2-7; no definite D call. Germline V CDR1 and CDR2: MNHEY, SVGAGI. The length of the CDR3 is 15 residues. CDR3 region: CASSNSWGFGYEQYF. The CDR3 coding sequence is TGTGCCAGCAGTAACTCCTGGGGTTTCGGGTACGAGCAGTACTTC.

The CDR3, as DNA: TGTGCCAGCAGCGTCTCTCGGGGGACGGATAGCTCCTACGAGCAGTACTTC. This codes for CASSVSRGTDSSYEQYF. V is TRBV7-8 and J is TRBJ2-7, with D possibly being TRBD2 (6 bases). V was pared by 5 bases and J by 0 bases, with 20 bases between. The CDR3 has 17 amino acids. Germline loops: CDR1 SGHVS, CDR2 FQNEAQ.

This clone is a singleton in its sample. For the CDR3, the DNA is TGTGCCTGGAGCCGGCGGGAGGGGGCGTGGAATGAGCAGTTCTTC. Its translation is CAWSRREGAWNEQFF. The V and J genes are TRBV30 and TRBJ2-1; 9 bases match TRBD2. The V and J ends lost 3 bases and 7 bases, in that order; junction bases with no gene match: 10. This CDR3 has 15 amino acids. From germline, CDR1 is GTSNPN and CDR2 SVGIG (reference sequence).

This rearrangement joins TRBV6-1 to TRBJ1-4; maybe TRBD1 (5 bases). The CDR3 is 14 residues long. CDR1 is MNHNS and CDR2 is SASEGT in the germline V gene. V was cut by 6 bases and J by 5 bases, with 13 bases left in between. Here the CDR3 reads CASRKQEINEKLFF. In nucleotides, the CDR3 is TGTGCCAGCAGGAAACAGGAAATCAATGAAAAACTGTTTTTT.

This chain connects TRBV7-3 to TRBJ2-3; 7 bases are shared with TRBD1. V was clipped by 3 bases and J by 2 bases; unmatched bases: 8. Germline V gene data show CDR1 as SGHTA and CDR2 as FQGTGA. The CDR3 is made up of 16 amino acids. CDR3 nucleotides: TGTGCCAGCAGCTTCCCCCCGGGACAGCTCACAGATACGCAGTATTTT. It specifies CASSFPPGQLTDTQYF.

The chain employs TRBV20-1 and TRBJ2-1, with D unclear. V lost 3 bases, J lost 10 bases, and 4 bases lay in between. In germline, CDR1 is DFQATT, CDR2 SNEGSKA (reference sequence). This CDR3 has 9 amino acids. This CDR3 reads CSARPEQFF. In DNA form, the CDR3 reads TGCAGTGCTAGGCCCGAGCAGTTCTTC.

J is TRBJ2-7 and V is TRBV9, with 8 nucleotides matching TRBD2. Germline lookup yields CDR1 SGDLS and CDR2 YYNGEE. V trimming: 4 bases; J trimming: 3 bases; junction bases outside the gene matches: 9. The CDR3 is made up of 15 amino acids. DNA of the CDR3: TGTGCCAGCAGCCCCAGCGGGGGCTTAGGCTACGAGCAGTACTTC. Residues: CASSPSGGLGYEQYF.

This sequence joins TRBV11-2 and TRBJ2-1, with D unresolved. There are 12 residues in the CDR3. The V and J ends lost 1 base and 5 bases respectively, with 3 bases between them. Looked up from germline, CDR1 is SGHAT and CDR2 is FQNNGV. CDR3 sequence: CASSLGHNEQFF. The CDR3 bases are TGTGCCAGCAGCTTAGGCCACAATGAGCAGTTCTTC.

This chain joins TRBV7-8 and TRBJ1-1; D call uncertain. Germline values: CDR1 SGHVS, CDR2 FQNEAQ. The CDR3 covers 18 residues. The V and J ends lost 5 bases and 1 base respectively, with 23 bases between them. The CDR3 sequence: CASSHDVRRVDTNTEAFF. In nucleotides, the CDR3 is TGTGCCAGCAGCCACGATGTTAGGCGGGTCGATACGAACACTGAAGCTTTCTTT. Variable domain in full (rest from reference TRBV7-8 and TRBJ1-1): GAGVSQSPRYKVAKRGQDVALRCDPISGHVSLFWYQQALGQGPEFLTYFQNEAQLDKSGLPSDRFFAERPEGSVSTLKIQRTQQEDSAVYLCASSHDVRRVDTNTEAFFGQGTRLTVV.

This clone was found once. The chain uses TRBV14 and TRBJ1-2; D gene uncertain. Germline V gene lookup returns CDR1 SGHDN and CDR2 FVKESK. The CDR3 has 14 residues. Trimming pared 2 bases from V and 8 bases from J, leaving 15 bases between. CDR3 bases: TGTGCCAGCAGCCAACTAATGAGCTTTCTAGGCTACACCTTC. Translating gives CASSQLMSFLGYTF.

J is TRBJ1-1 and V is TRBV29-1; D is possibly TRBD1 (5 bases). V was shortened by 7 bases and J by 5 bases, with 11 bases between the two germline ends. The length of the CDR3 is 11 residues. Germline V gene data show CDR1 as SQVTM and CDR2 as ANQGSEA. The CDR3: CSGYEGTEAFF. The CDR3 DNA is TGCAGCGGATACGAGGGGACTGAAGCTTTCTTT.

J is TRBJ1-1 and V is TRBV19; D is perhaps TRBD1 (6 bases). This CDR3 contains 15 residues. Germline V CDR1 and CDR2: LNHDA, SQIVND (reference sequence). Deletions cut 6 bases from V and 1 base from J, with 15 bases between. The DNA for the CDR3 is TGTGCCAGTAGAGATTCCTTCAGGGGGAACACTGAAGCTTTCTTT. Encoded protein: CASRDSFRGNTEAFF.

This clone ranks as medium-sized. The V call is TRBV5-6, the J call TRBJ1-2; D may be TRBD1 (6 bases). The CDR3 contains 15 residues. V lost 2 bases and J 0 bases, leaving 11 bases between the germline ends. CDR1 and CDR2 from the germline V gene are SGHDT and YYEEEE. This chain's CDR3 is CASSFPDSPNYGYTF. As DNA, the CDR3 is TGTGCCAGCAGCTTCCCGGACAGCCCTAACTATGGCTACACCTTC.

The chain couples TRBV6-1 to TRBJ1-6; 7 nucleotides agree with TRBD1. Germline loops: CDR1 MNHNS, CDR2 SASEGT. Trimming at V came to 6 bases and at J to 13 bases, leaving 15 bases not matched to a gene. The length of the CDR3 is 15 residues. CDR3 sequence: CASRVLDWDSSPLHF. Written as DNA, the CDR3 is TGTGCCAGCAGGGTACTAGACTGGGACAGCTCTCCCCTCCACTTT.

Notes on this clone: At one boundary the junction diverges from the germline segment, which might be a read error. Other DNA sequences in this sample translate to the same CDR3. The chain has TRBV27 and TRBJ2-1; tentatively, D is TRBD1 (6 bases). The length of the CDR3 is 13 residues. CDR1 and CDR2 from the germline V gene are MNHEY and SMNVEV (reference sequence). The DNA for the CDR3 is TGCGCCAGCAGTCCAAAACAGGGAAATGAGCAGTTCTTC. It is translated as CASSPKQGNEQFF.

The CDR3 nucleotides are TGTGCCAGCAGCGTCGACCTCTCCTACGAGCAGTACTTC. This sequence encodes CASSVDLSYEQYF. V usage is TRBV9 and J usage is TRBJ2-7; D gene ambiguous. With 2 bases removed from V and 0 bases from J, the gap between germline ends came to 6 bases. Germline V lookup: CDR1 SGDLS, CDR2 YYNGEE. The CDR3 length is 13 residues.

Sample share makes this clone medium-sized (0.01 to 0.1%). The genes are TRBV4-1 and TRBJ2-7; 8 nucleotides align to TRBD2. CDR3 length: 15 residues. The germline gives CDR1 MGHRA, CDR2 YSYEKL. Trimming removed 5 bases from V and 2 bases from J; junction bases left unmatched: 8. This CDR3 reads CASSLAPGLAYEQYF. DNA of the CDR3: TGCGCCAGCAGCTTAGCGCCGGGACTAGCCTACGAGCAGTACTTC.

The rearrangement links TRBV9 to TRBJ2-5; maybe TRBD2 (5 bases). CDR3 length equals 15 residues. V was trimmed by 2 bases and J by 2 bases, leaving 13 bases between them. Per the germline V gene, CDR1 is SGDLS and CDR2 is YYNGEE. In DNA, the CDR3 is TGTGCCAGCAGCGTGGGCGGAGGTATGCAAGAGACCCAGTACTTC. It codes for CASSVGGGMQETQYF. The full variable domain, with the rest looked up from reference TRBV9 and TRBJ2-5, is DSGVTQTPKHLITATGQRVTLRCSPRSGDLSVYWYQQSLDQGLQFLIQYYNGEERAKGNILERFSAQQFPDLHSELNLSSLELGDSALYFCASSVGGGMQETQYFGPGTRLLVL.

The chain has TRBV6-5 and TRBJ2-3; D remains unclear. V was trimmed by 2 bases and J by 5 bases, leaving 2 bases between them. Germline V CDR1 and CDR2: MNHEY, SVGAGI. The CDR3 length is 11 residues. CDR3 loop: CASSYGDTQYF. CDR3 DNA sequence: TGTGCCAGCAGTTACGGAGATACGCAGTATTTT.

This chain joins TRBV18 and TRBJ2-7, with TRBD1 matching 7 bases. Per the germline V gene, CDR1 is KGHSH and CDR2 is LQKENI. Unmatched junction bases numbered 3, after V lost 1 base and J lost 3 bases. This CDR3 has 14 amino acids. In DNA, the CDR3 is TGTGCCAGCTCACCACGACAGGGCCGCTACGAGCAGTACTTC. Translation: CASSPRQGRYEQYF. Full variable domain (missing parts from reference TRBV18 and TRBJ2-7): NAGVMQNPRHLVRRRGQEARLRCSPMKGHSHVYWYRQLPEEGLKFMVYLQKENIIDESGMPKERFSAEFPKEGPSILRIQQVVRGDSAAYFCASSPRQGRYEQYFGPGTRLTVT.

The J gene is TRBJ2-3, the V gene TRBV9; D not resolved. CDR1 is SGDLS, CDR2 YYNGEE, per germline. Trimming cost V 2 bases and J 2 bases, with 21 bases left between them. CDR3 length: 18 amino acids. Written as DNA, the CDR3 is TGTGCCAGCAGCGTCCCAAGATCCGGGTCCTCCCTCACAGATACGCAGTATTTT. Its translation is CASSVPRSGSSLTDTQYF.